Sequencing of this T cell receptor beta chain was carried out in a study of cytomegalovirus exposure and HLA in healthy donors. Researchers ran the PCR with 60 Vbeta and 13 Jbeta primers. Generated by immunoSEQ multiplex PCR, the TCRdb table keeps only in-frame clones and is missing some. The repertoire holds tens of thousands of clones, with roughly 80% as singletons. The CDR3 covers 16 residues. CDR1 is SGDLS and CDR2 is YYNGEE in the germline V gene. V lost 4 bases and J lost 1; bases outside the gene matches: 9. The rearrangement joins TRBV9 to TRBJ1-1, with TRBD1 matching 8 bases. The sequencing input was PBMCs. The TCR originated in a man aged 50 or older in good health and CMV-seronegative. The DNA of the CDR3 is TGTGCCAGCAGCCCGAGGCAGGGGGCGGGGAACACTGAAGCTTTCTTT. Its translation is CASSPRQGAGNTEAFF.